A selection of T cell receptor beta chains follows, all from one sample in a study of T-cell memory formation after mild COVID-19. TCRdb fed the 5' RACE reads into MiXCR, producing one record per CDR3 protein. The table shows 150,000 or so distinct CDR3 sequences, with roughly 15% occurring only once. The sample comprised PBMCs or a T cell subset sorted from them (not recorded which). Source of these receptors: an adult woman who had mild COVID-19 (a few samples of this study predate the infection). Cell type and time point are not known. The CDR3 runs from the conserved cysteine through the conserved F or W. D genes are given only for firm matches. Clone size is shown for a subset of rows, as once, few, many or a class of expanded clone.

j_gene	d_gene	abundance	v_gene	CDR3aa	CDR3nt
TRBJ2-1	.	few	TRBV7-9	CASSSHPKGSLF	TGTGCCAGCAGCTCCCACCCCAAGGGCTCCCTCTTC
TRBJ2-2	.	few	TRBV5-1	CASSSGGVSTGELFF	TGCGCCAGCTCCTCTGGCGGGGTTAGCACCGGGGAGCTGTTTTTT
TRBJ2-6	TRBD1	.	TRBV15	CATSRDLGGGRGSGANVLTF	TGTGCCACCAGCAGAGATCTAGGGGGCGGACGGGGCTCTGGGGCCAACGTCCTGACTTTC
TRBJ1-4	.	.	TRBV5-6	CASSLPSPNEKLFF	TGTGCCAGCAGCTTGCCGTCGCCTAATGAAAAACTGTTTTTT
TRBJ2-6	.	many	TRBV5-1	CASSSGRDGANVLTF	TGCGCCAGCAGTTCCGGTCGAGATGGGGCCAACGTCCTGACTTTC
TRBJ2-1	TRBD2	few	TRBV28	CASSNGLAGDNEQFF	TGTGCCAGCTCGAACGGACTAGCGGGAGATAATGAGCAGTTCTTC
TRBJ2-3	TRBD1	.	TRBV7-9	CASSRDRGQDTQYF	TGTGCCAGCAGCCGGGACAGGGGGCAAGATACGCAGTATTTT
TRBJ1-1	.	few	TRBV20-1	CSARGGLRSKMNTEAFF	TGCAGTGCTAGAGGGGGGCTCAGATCAAAAATGAACACTGAAGCTTTCTTT
TRBJ2-1	.	.	TRBV30	CAWGGAYGEQFF	TGTGCCTGGGGGGGGGCTTACGGTGAGCAGTTCTTC
TRBJ2-3	TRBD2	few	TRBV24-1	CATSRGGAGQDTQYF	TGTGCCACCAGTCGCGGGGGGGCTGGACAAGATACGCAGTATTTT
TRBJ2-1	TRBD2	few	TRBV7-9	CASSPGGSGSSYNEQFF	TGTGCCAGCAGCCCCGGAGGTAGCGGGAGCTCCTACAATGAGCAGTTCTTC
TRBJ2-1	TRBD1	.	TRBV20-1	CSARTGGVSGEQFF	TGCAGTGCTAGGACAGGGGGTGTGTCCGGTGAGCAGTTCTTC
TRBJ2-2	TRBD2	few	TRBV2	CASSRTSPGELFF	TGTGCCAGCTCCCGGACTAGCCCCGGGGAGCTGTTTTTT
TRBJ2-1	.	.	TRBV5-1	CASSLEGAYNEQFF	TGCGCCAGCAGCTTGGAAGGGGCTTACAATGAGCAGTTCTTC
TRBJ2-7	.	.	TRBV7-3	CASRDGGSEQYF	TGTGCCAGCCGGGACGGCGGGTCCGAGCAGTACTTC
TRBJ2-3	.	few	TRBV6-2/TRBV6-3	CASSYTATRFEDTQYF	TGTGCCAGCAGTTACACGGCGACTAGGTTTGAGGATACGCAGTATTTT
TRBJ2-1	.	.	TRBV7-9	CASSLSEVNEQFF	TGTGCCAGCAGCCTCTCGGAGGTTAATGAGCAGTTCTTC
TRBJ2-5	TRBD2	.	TRBV7-8	CASSLSGGPSETQYF	TGTGCCAGCAGCTTATCGGGGGGGCCGTCAGAGACCCAGTACTTC
TRBJ1-1	TRBD1	few	TRBV7-9	CASSGGQGNMWAFF	TGTGCCAGCAGCGGGGGACAGGGGAATATGTGGGCTTTCTTT
TRBJ2-1	.	few	TRBV24-1	CATSDTRDPRSNEQFF	TGTGCCACCAGTGATACCCGGGACCCCAGGTCCAATGAGCAGTTCTTC
TRBJ2-1	TRBD2	many	TRBV7-3	CASSLTSGGYNEQFF	TGTGCCAGCAGCTTAACTAGCGGGGGATACAATGAGCAGTTCTTC
TRBJ2-7	TRBD1	few	TRBV6-5	CASSYSGIGQGTYEQYF	TGTGCCAGCAGTTACTCCGGTATTGGACAGGGGACCTACGAGCAGTACTTC
TRBJ2-2	.	.	TRBV12-3/TRBV12-4	CASSLESGTGELFF	TGTGCCAGCAGTTTAGAGAGCGGAACCGGGGAGCTGTTTTTT
TRBJ1-4	TRBD1	many	TRBV12-3/TRBV12-4	CASRTGTGEKLFF	TGTGCCAGCAGGACAGGGACGGGTGAAAAACTGTTTTTT